These 27 T cell receptor beta chains came from one sample sequenced in a study of CD8+ T cells in alopecia areata. Treatment described: oral pan-JAK inhibitor, 5-10 mg twice daily. RNA was isolated and reverse transcribed to cDNA, the sequencing template. Measured with immunoSEQ multiplex PCR; TCRdb has only the in-frame clones, and not every one. The data show some 110,000 clones, about 61% seen once. Sequencing was performed on CD8+ T cells sorted from blood, taken at week 4, from a patient treated with tofacitinib. Receptors originate from a human donor with alopecia areata.

The V call is TRBV7-2, the J call TRBJ1-2; no clear D. The CDR3 loop spans 13 amino acids. Germline V gives CDR1 SGHTA, CDR2 FQGNSA. V lost 0 bases and J lost 8, with 10 bases in between. The CDR3 DNA is TGTGCCAGCAGCTTAGCGGAGGCCCCGGGCTACACCTTC. It yields the protein CASSLAEAPGYTF.

The chain employs TRBV30 and TRBJ1-3; D gene uncertain. V dropped 5 bases and J dropped 1 base, with 12 bases sitting between them. The V gene's germline CDR1 is GTSNPN and CDR2 SVGIG (reference sequence). This CDR3 spans 14 amino acids. CDR3 coding DNA: TGTGCCTGGCATCATGACACGTCTGGAAACACCATATATTTT. It yields the protein CAWHHDTSGNTIYF.

The chain joins TRBV29-1 to TRBJ2-1; no clear D gene. The CDR3 has 14 amino acids. CDR1 is SQVTM, CDR2 ANQGSEA, per germline. Trimming pared 3 bases from V and 0 bases from J, leaving 9 bases between. The CDR3, as DNA: TGCAGCGTTGACAGGCCGAACTCCTACAATGAGCAGTTCTTC. Amino acid sequence: CSVDRPNSYNEQFF.

The V and J genes are TRBV10-3 and TRBJ1-2; TRBD1 matches at 8 bases. With V trimmed by 3 bases and J by 6 bases, 6 bases remained unmatched. Germline loops: CDR1 ENHRY, CDR2 SYGVKD. This CDR3 region has 14 residues. CDR3 residues: CAISDPDRVDGYTF. Written as DNA, the CDR3 is TGTGCCATCAGTGACCCGGACAGGGTGGATGGCTACACCTTC.

The rearrangement joins TRBV27 to TRBJ1-5; possibly TRBD1 for D (5 bases). The CDR3 spans 13 residues. Germline V gene sequence: CDR1 MNHEY, CDR2 SMNVEV (reference sequence). Trimming took off 4 bases at V and 4 bases at J, with 8 bases between the two ends. The CDR3, as DNA: TGTGCCAGCAGTTGGGGGTTGAATCAGCCCCAGCATTTT. Protein product: CASSWGLNQPQHF.

This rearrangement joins TRBV20-1 to TRBJ2-7, with D perhaps being TRBD1 or TRBD2 (5 bases each). V was trimmed by 4 bases and J by 9 bases, leaving 13 bases between them. This CDR3 contains 11 residues. Germline CDR1 and CDR2: DFQATT and SNEGSKA (reference sequence). CDR3 protein: CSAKMGEVQYF. The CDR3 DNA sequence: TGCAGTGCTAAGATGGGGGAAGTGCAGTACTTC.

J is TRBJ2-3 and V is TRBV2, with 8 bases that match TRBD1. The CDR3 has 15 residues. With 9 bases clipped from V and 2 bases from J, the junction kept 10 bases outside the gene matches. Germline V gives CDR1 SNHLY, CDR2 FYNNEI. In DNA, the CDR3 is TGTGCCAGTACGGTCGGGGGACAGGTCACAGATACGCAGTATTTT. As protein: CASTVGGQVTDTQYF.

This clone was found once. V gene TRBV6-6 combines with J gene TRBJ2-3; TRBD1 might be the D (5 bases). Germline V gene sequence: CDR1 MNHNY, CDR2 SVGAGI (reference sequence). The CDR3 consists of 13 residues. The V end was cut by 1 base, the J end by 6 bases, with 8 bases between. The CDR3 DNA reads TGTGCCAGCAGTTACTTTGGGGCTGATACGCAGTATTTT. It specifies CASSYFGADTQYF.

This chain connects TRBV18 to TRBJ1-2, with 8 bases aligning to TRBD1. The V segment lost 3 bases and the J segment 4 bases; nucleotides outside the gene matches: 7. Germline values: CDR1 KGHSH, CDR2 LQKENI. The CDR3 spans 15 residues. CDR3 nucleotides: TGTGCCAGCTCACCCGGACAGGGAATCCTCTATGGCTACACCTTC. Translated: CASSPGQGILYGYTF. The complete variable domain, with remaining parts taken from reference TRBV18 and TRBJ1-2, reads NAGVMQNPRHLVRRRGQEARLRCSPMKGHSHVYWYRQLPEEGLKFMVYLQKENIIDESGMPKERFSAEFPKEGPSILRIQQVVRGDSAAYFCASSPGQGILYGYTFGSGTRLTVV.

The gene calls are TRBV28 and TRBJ2-3, with D perhaps TRBD1 (5 bases). V lost 3 bases and J lost 0, with 10 bases in between. The CDR3 spans 15 residues. CDR1 MDHEN and CDR2 SYDVKM come from the germline V gene. The CDR3 loop is CASSFWTSSTDTQYF. The CDR3 bases are TGTGCCAGCAGTTTCTGGACATCTAGCACAGATACGCAGTATTTT.

This clone was counted between two and nine times. This rearrangement joins TRBV19 to TRBJ2-7; D is unclear. Deletions cut 8 bases from V and 0 bases from J, with 11 bases between. The CDR3 runs to 13 residues. The germline V gene encodes CDR1 LNHDA and CDR2 SQIVND (reference sequence). CDR3: CASGVRDSYEQYF. The CDR3 DNA follows: TGTGCCAGTGGAGTTAGGGACTCCTACGAGCAGTACTTC.

The chain joins TRBV13 to TRBJ2-3; TRBD1 matches at 7 bases. CDR1 PRHDT and CDR2 FYEKMQ come from the germline V gene (reference sequence). V was pared by 5 bases and J by 2 bases, with 13 bases of the junction left unmatched. The CDR3 length is 17 residues. The CDR3 protein is CASSEGTAEQHTDTQYF. DNA of the CDR3: TGTGCCAGCAGCGAGGGGACAGCTGAACAACACACAGATACGCAGTATTTT.

In this sample, this clone turned up a few times. The chain combines TRBV29-1 with TRBJ2-2, with 9 positions matching TRBD1. V shed 0 bases, J shed 1 base, and the junction held 6 bases outside the gene matches. Germline V gene sequence: CDR1 SQVTM, CDR2 ANQGSEA. This CDR3 region has 17 residues. As DNA, the CDR3 is TGCAGCGTTGAAGAAGGGGGACAGGGCCTGAACACCGGGGAGCTGTTTTTT. Its translation: CSVEEGGQGLNTGELFF.

CDR3 bases: TGTGCCTACGACTCCGGGACAGACTCGTCGCAGTATTTT. It is translated as CAYDSGTDSSQYF. The chain joins TRBV30 to TRBJ2-3; TRBD1 matches 7 bases. Trimming removed 7 bases from V and 10 bases from J; junction bases left unmatched: 14. Germline values: CDR1 GTSNPN, CDR2 SVGIG (reference sequence). The CDR3 totals 13 residues.

The chain has TRBV19 and TRBJ1-6, with 8 bases that match TRBD1. From germline, CDR1 is LNHDA and CDR2 SQIVND (reference sequence). Germline trimming cut 3 bases from V and 13 bases from J; bases unmatched to any gene: 8. This CDR3 contains 14 residues. The CDR3 spells CASSMTGERPPLHF. The CDR3 DNA is TGTGCCAGTAGTATGACAGGGGAACGGCCGCCCCTCCACTTT.

V usage is TRBV2 and J usage is TRBJ2-3, with D uncertain. The V gene's germline CDR1 is SNHLY and CDR2 FYNNEI. V shed 2 bases and J shed 2 bases, with 11 bases lying between them. The CDR3 has 15 amino acids. This CDR3 is CASSEPAVTTDTQYF. The CDR3 DNA reads as TGTGCCAGCAGTGAACCGGCAGTGACCACAGATACGCAGTATTTT.

CDR3 nucleotide sequence: TGTGCCAGCAGTGGGCACTCTCTTGGCACAGATACGCAGTATTTT. Protein sequence: CASSGHSLGTDTQYF. The chain carries TRBV6-1 and TRBJ2-3; no reliable D call. The germline V gene has CDR1 MNHNS and CDR2 SASEGT. V was cut by 4 bases and J by 1 base, with 12 bases left in between. The CDR3 spans 15 residues.

This clone was counted ten times or more. The chain carries TRBV10-3 and TRBJ2-6; D remains unclear. The V and J ends lost 7 bases and 0 bases respectively, with 13 bases between them. In germline, CDR1 is ENHRY, CDR2 SYGVKD. This CDR3 comprises 16 residues. The CDR3 DNA reads TGTGCCATCACAGACACATTAACCTCTGGGGCCAACGTCCTGACTTTC. It yields the protein CAITDTLTSGANVLTF.

With regard to this clone: Other DNA sequences within the sample encode an identical CDR3. The chain carries TRBV27 and TRBJ2-7; a possible D gene is TRBD1 (5 bases). CDR3 size: 13 residues. V was trimmed by 3 bases and J by 0 bases, leaving 6 bases between them. Germline V gives CDR1 MNHEY, CDR2 SMNVEV (reference sequence). The CDR3 protein is CASSLTASYEQYF. The CDR3 DNA follows: TGTGCCAGCAGTTTGACAGCCTCCTACGAGCAGTACTTC.

The gene calls are TRBV10-3 and TRBJ2-2, with 8 bases aligning to TRBD1. The CDR3 spans 16 residues. Germline values: CDR1 ENHRY, CDR2 SYGVKD. The J segment lost 1 base and the V segment lost 3 bases, leaving 4 bases of the junction unmatched. CDR3 protein: CAISEGGTGNTGELFF. The DNA of the CDR3 is TGTGCCATCAGTGAAGGAGGGACAGGGAACACCGGGGAGCTGTTTTTT.

The J gene is TRBJ2-1, the V gene TRBV30; possible D gene TRBD1, 6 bases. This CDR3 spans 11 amino acids. Trimming stripped 5 bases from V and 8 bases from J, with 10 bases between. Germline-derived CDR1 and CDR2 are GTSNPN and SVGIG (reference sequence). The CDR3, as DNA: TGTGCCTGGGAGGACAGTCATGAGCAGTTCTTC. This encodes CAWEDSHEQFF. Looking up the rest from reference TRBV30 and TRBJ2-1 gives the full variable domain: SQTIHQWPATLVQPVGSPLSLECTVEGTSNPNLYWYRQAAGRGLQLLFYSVGIGQISSEVPQNLSASRPQDRQFILSSKKLLLSDSGFYLCAWEDSHEQFFGPGTRLTVL.

The chain recombines TRBV30 with TRBJ2-7; D is uncertain. Germline CDR1 GTSNPN, CDR2 SVGIG (reference sequence). The CDR3 sequence is 14 residues long. V gave up 4 bases and J gave up 3 bases, with 16 bases separating them. CDR3 coding DNA: TGTGCCTGGACGCCACAAGGTCGGGTCTACGAGCAGTACTTC. Translating gives CAWTPQGRVYEQYF.

This clone has only a few counts. V usage is TRBV29-1 and J usage is TRBJ2-3, with a tentative D call TRBD1 (6 bases). V was shortened by 5 bases and J by 2 bases, with 11 bases between the two germline ends. CDR1 SQVTM and CDR2 ANQGSEA come from the germline V gene. There are 13 residues in the CDR3. Written as DNA, the CDR3 is TGCAGCGTTCTGAGGGGGACCACAGATACGCAGTATTTT. As protein: CSVLRGTTDTQYF.

The chain couples TRBV11-1 to TRBJ2-1, with TRBD1 as a possible D gene (5 bases). Trimming cost V 5 bases and J 4 bases, with 12 bases left between them. This CDR3 contains 14 residues. Germline V gene sequence: CDR1 SGHAT, CDR2 FQDESV (reference sequence). In DNA form, the CDR3 reads TGTGCCAGCAGCCCCCAAGACAGTTACAATGAGCAGTTCTTC. This encodes CASSPQDSYNEQFF. Full variable domain (outside the CDR3, taken from reference TRBV11-1 and TRBJ2-1): EAEVAQSPRYKITEKSQAVAFWCDPISGHATLYWYRQILGQGPELLVQFQDESVVDDSQLPKDRFSAERLKGVDSTLKIQPAELGDSAMYLCASSPQDSYNEQFFGPGTRLTVL.

The J gene is TRBJ2-2, the V gene TRBV29-1; no clear D gene. The germline V gene encodes CDR1 SQVTM and CDR2 ANQGSEA. The CDR3 totals 10 residues. V was trimmed by 3 bases and J by 7 bases, leaving 3 bases between them. This CDR3 reads CSVEDGELFF. CDR3 sequence (DNA): TGCAGCGTTGAGGACGGGGAGCTGTTTTTT.

This clone was counted only a few times. Sequence at one end of the junction differs from germline and may be a read error. The V and J genes are TRBV29-1 and TRBJ1-1; D not resolved. CDR3 length equals 10 residues. Germline CDR1 is SQVTM and CDR2 is ANQGSEA. Here the CDR3 reads CSAEPPEAFF. In nucleotides, the CDR3 is TGCAGCGCTGAACCACCGGAAGCTTTCTTT.

The rearrangement joins TRBV10-2 to TRBJ1-6, with 9 bases matching TRBD1. The trim removed 0 bases at V and 7 bases at J, leaving 1 base unmatched. Germline CDR1 and CDR2: WSHSY and SAAADI. This CDR3 has 15 residues. CDR3 in amino acids: CASSESGTGNSPLHF. The CDR3 nucleotides read TGCGCCAGCAGTGAGTCTGGGACAGGGAATTCACCCCTCCACTTT.